Below, 25 T cell receptor beta chains from the same sample are listed, as sequenced in a study of CD8 T cells in ankylosing spondylitis. Using its own MiXCR run on the 5' RACE reads, TCRdb lists one record per CDR3 protein. The table records about 130,000 distinct CDR3 sequences, over 6.5% of them present only once. The specimen sequenced was blood, either unsorted or a sorted T cell fraction (not recorded which). These receptor sequences come from a male donor with ankylosing spondylitis or in good health (not recorded which).

This clonotype was counted at least ten times. The chain recombines TRBV2 with TRBJ2-7; D uncertain. With 4 bases removed from V and 2 bases from J, the gap between germline ends came to 21 bases. The CDR3 consists of 17 residues. Per the germline V gene, CDR1 is SNHLY and CDR2 is FYNNEI. The CDR3 bases are TGTGCCAGCAGTGTGAACCCCCCGTGGATGCTTACCTACGAGCAGTACTTC. Protein product: CASSVNPPWMLTYEQYF. Based on the CDR3 plus reference TRBV2 and TRBJ2-7, the full variable domain is EPEVTQTPSHQVTQMGQEVILRCVPISNHLYFYWYRQILGQKVEFLVSFYNNEISEKSEIFDDQFSVERPDGSNFTLKIRSTKLEDSAMYFCASSVNPPWMLTYEQYFGPGTRLTVT.

This clonotype was seen repeatedly, ten times or more. The genes are TRBV5-1 and TRBJ1-1; 10 bases are shared with TRBD1. V shed 4 bases and J 3 bases; nucleotides not matched to a gene: 6. Germline CDR1 reads SGHRS; CDR2 reads YFSETQ. This CDR3 has 15 amino acids. The CDR3 protein is CASSLTGTGDTEAFF. CDR3 in DNA: TGCGCCAGCAGCCTTACCGGGACAGGGGACACTGAAGCTTTCTTT.

This clonotype has ten or more counts. The V and J genes are TRBV5-1 and TRBJ1-3, with 10 bases that match TRBD1. The CDR3 loop spans 18 amino acids. The germline CDR1 and CDR2 sequences are SGHRS and YFSETQ. J was trimmed by 0 bases and V by 1 base; bases with no gene match: 7. The CDR3 DNA sequence: TGCGCCAGCAGCTTGCTACCGGGACAGGGGAGCTCTGGAAACACCATATATTTT. Translating gives CASSLLPGQGSSGNTIYF.

This clonotype was recorded at least ten times. The chain couples TRBV5-1 to TRBJ2-7, with TRBD2 matching over 8 bases. CDR1 and CDR2 from the germline V gene are SGHRS and YFSETQ. This CDR3 has 15 amino acids. J lost 2 bases, V lost 1 base, and 5 bases had no gene match. The DNA for the CDR3 is TGCGCCAGCAGCTTGTCCGTAGCGGGGACCTACGAGCAGTACTTC. Protein: CASSLSVAGTYEQYF.

In this sample, this clonotype turned up many times. The gene calls are TRBV12-3 or TRBV12-4 and TRBJ2-1; D is possibly TRBD2 (6 bases). Trimming cost V 7 bases and J 4 bases, with 11 bases left between them. This CDR3 spans 13 amino acids. As DNA, the CDR3 is TGTGCCAGCAAGTGGGGGAGGTACAATGAGCAGTTCTTC. It yields the protein CASKWGRYNEQFF.

Only a few counts were recorded for this clonotype. V gene TRBV20-1 combines with J gene TRBJ1-2; D possibly corresponds to TRBD1 (6 bases). The V and J ends lost 7 bases and 4 bases respectively, with 13 bases between them. CDR1 DFQATT and CDR2 SNEGSKA come from the germline V gene (reference sequence). The CDR3 totals 12 residues. CDR3 region: CSVPDSLYGYTF. Written as DNA, the CDR3 is TGCAGTGTTCCGGACAGCCTCTATGGCTACACCTTC.

The chain joins TRBV20-1 to TRBJ2-2, with 8 positions matching TRBD2. This CDR3 has 14 residues. Germline V gene data show CDR1 as DFQATT and CDR2 as SNEGSKA (reference sequence). Trimming at V came to 5 bases and at J to 6 bases, leaving 8 bases not matched to a gene. CDR3 protein: CSALEREWAGELFF. CDR3 DNA sequence: TGCAGTGCTTTAGAGCGGGAGTGGGCCGGGGAGCTGTTTTTT.

This clonotype was seen more than once but under ten times. The J gene is TRBJ2-2, the V gene TRBV30, with a possible D match to TRBD1 (6 bases). The CDR3 runs to 14 residues. Trimming left V 2 bases short and J 7 bases short, with 14 bases between. CDR1 and CDR2 (germline): GTSNPN, SVGIG (reference sequence). CDR3 sequence: CAWSKAGVYGELFF. CDR3 coding DNA: TGTGCCTGGAGTAAGGCAGGGGTATACGGGGAGCTGTTTTTT.

This chain uses TRBV5-1 with TRBJ1-2, with a possible D match to TRBD1 (6 bases). V was cut by 3 bases and J by 4 bases, with 19 bases left in between. The CDR3 has 16 amino acids. Per germline, CDR1 SGHRS and CDR2 YFSETQ. DNA for the CDR3: TGCGCCAGCAGCTCGTTAGCGGGACATCCTCTCTATGGCTACACCTTC. This codes for CASSSLAGHPLYGYTF.

This clonotype was detected ten times or more. The rearrangement uses TRBV29-1 and TRBJ1-4; 10 nucleotides line up with TRBD1. Trimming took 2 bases from V and 10 from J; bases not matched to a gene: 10. Germline V gene sequence: CDR1 SQVTM, CDR2 ANQGSEA. This CDR3 spans 15 amino acids. The chain's CDR3 is CSVELRTGGLGKLFF. In DNA, the CDR3 is TGCAGCGTTGAACTCAGGACAGGGGGTCTTGGAAAACTGTTTTTT.

The sample holds many counts of this clonotype. The chain carries TRBV7-9 and TRBJ2-7; D is ambiguous. Trimming pared 3 bases from V and 0 bases from J, leaving 15 bases between. Germline lookup yields CDR1 SEHNR and CDR2 FQNEAQ (reference sequence). The CDR3 contains 16 residues. DNA for the CDR3: TGTGCCAGCAGCTTCCCCTTGTCCTCCAGCTCCTACGAGCAGTACTTC. This encodes CASSFPLSSSSYEQYF.

This clonotype was found many times. The chain is built from TRBV3-1 and TRBJ2-3; D gene uncertain. The CDR3 consists of 13 residues. Germline CDR1 is LGHDT and CDR2 is YNNKEL (reference sequence). The V gene lost 0 bases and the J gene lost 8 bases, with 9 bases spanning the gap. In DNA, the CDR3 is TGTGCCAGCAGCCAAGATCTAGGTGCTACGCAGTATTTT. Translated: CASSQDLGATQYF.

This clonotype was picked up many times. This chain connects TRBV6-5 to TRBJ1-5; D not resolved. Deletions cut 2 bases from V and 2 bases from J, with 13 bases between. CDR3 length equals 16 residues. Germline V gives CDR1 MNHEY, CDR2 SVGAGI. The chain's CDR3 is CASSYANPGGNQPQHF. As DNA, the CDR3 is TGTGCCAGCAGTTACGCCAATCCTGGGGGCAATCAGCCCCAGCATTTT.

For this clonotype: This may stem from a read error, because a much larger clone lies one nucleotide away. The V call is TRBV5-1, the J call TRBJ2-5, with unresolved D. Germline lookup yields CDR1 SGHRS and CDR2 YFSETQ. V was trimmed by 0 bases and J by 1 base, leaving 13 bases between them. This CDR3 spans 16 amino acids. The CDR3 is CASSLVPIGSQETQYF. The CDR3 bases are TGCGCCAGCAGCTTGGTCCCGATAGGATCCCAAGAGACCCAGTACTTC.

This clonotype has at least ten counts. The rearrangement links TRBV12-3 or TRBV12-4 to TRBJ2-7, with 7 bases that match TRBD2. The CDR3 is 15 residues long. Trimming cost V 1 base and J 0 bases; bases outside gene matches: 3. The DNA of the CDR3 is TGTGCCAGCAGTTTAGTCACTAGCGTCTCCTACGAGCAGTACTTC. This codes for CASSLVTSVSYEQYF.

The table lists this clonotype with many counts. V usage is TRBV20-1 and J usage is TRBJ1-6, with D possibly matching TRBD1 (5 bases). Deletions cut 6 bases from V and 7 bases from J, with 25 bases between. CDR3 length: 17 amino acids. CDR1 and CDR2 (germline): DFQATT, SNEGSKA (reference sequence). The CDR3 nucleotides read TGCAGTGCCAGCCTCAATCAGGGCAGGGCCCTCAATTCACCCCTCCACTTT. It specifies CSASLNQGRALNSPLHF.

This clonotype was seen at least ten times. The V and J genes are TRBV20-1 and TRBJ1-2; maybe TRBD1 (5 bases). The length of the CDR3 is 15 residues. V lost 2 bases and J lost 5, with 18 bases in between. Germline V gives CDR1 DFQATT, CDR2 SNEGSKA (reference sequence). CDR3 sequence (DNA): TGCAGTGCTAGACCGGGCTTTATGGGGGTGTATGGCTACACCTTC. Translation: CSARPGFMGVYGYTF.

In its sample, this clonotype was seen many times. V and J are TRBV7-8 and TRBJ1-3; D might be TRBD1 (6 bases). V lost 5 bases and J lost 2, with 22 bases in between. Germline V gives CDR1 SGHVS, CDR2 FQNEAQ. This CDR3 spans 18 amino acids. The CDR3 region is CASSNLGQPKSPGNTIYF. CDR3 nucleotide sequence: TGTGCCAGCAGCAACCTTGGACAGCCTAAATCTCCTGGAAACACCATATATTTT.

This clonotype was seen repeatedly, ten times or more. The chain links TRBV10-3 to TRBJ1-1; 7 nucleotides line up with TRBD1. The ends lost 5 bases at V and 7 bases at J; junction bases unmatched: 4. Germline CDR1 ENHRY, CDR2 SYGVKD. CDR3 length: 12 residues. The CDR3 coding sequence is TGTGCCATCAGTCCCGGGACAGATGAAGCTTTCTTT. Translation: CAISPGTDEAFF.

This clonotype came up many times. The chain recombines TRBV29-1 with TRBJ1-4; D unresolved. The CDR3 spans 12 residues. Germline V gene data show CDR1 as SQVTM and CDR2 as ANQGSEA. CDR3 loop: CSVVTTSEKLFF. As DNA, the CDR3 is TGCAGTGTGGTCACTACAAGTGAAAAACTGTTTTTT.

This clonotype was counted many times. V and J are TRBV20-1 and TRBJ2-7; D is unresolved. The CDR3 runs 12 residues. V lost 3 bases to trimming and J lost 2 bases, with 8 bases between them. Per germline, CDR1 DFQATT and CDR2 SNEGSKA (reference sequence). This CDR3 reads CSASAQTYEQYF. DNA for the CDR3: TGCAGTGCTAGCGCTCAAACCTACGAGCAGTACTTC.

This clonotype was detected ten times or more. The CDR3 here is CSALTGLAGRRYEQYF. The DNA for the CDR3 is TGCAGTGCCCTAACGGGACTAGCGGGAAGAAGGTACGAGCAGTACTTC. The genes are TRBV20-1 and TRBJ2-7, with 13 bases matching TRBD2. The germline V gene has CDR1 DFQATT and CDR2 SNEGSKA (reference sequence). After removal of 6 bases from V and 4 bases from J, the junction contained 12 bases not matched to a gene. The CDR3 runs to 16 residues.

This clonotype was detected many times. The V call is TRBV5-5, the J call TRBJ2-5, with 10 bases lining up with TRBD2. CDR1 and CDR2 from the germline V gene are SGHKS and YYEKEE (reference sequence). The CDR3 runs to 15 residues. Trimming cost V 0 bases and J 2 bases; bases outside gene matches: 1. CDR3 DNA: TGTGCCAGCAGCTTGGTTAGCGGGGGGCAAGAGACCCAGTACTTC. Translation gives CASSLVSGGQETQYF. The complete variable domain, with remaining parts taken from reference TRBV5-5 and TRBJ2-5, reads DAGVTQSPTHLIKTRGQQVTLRCSPISGHKSVSWYQQVLGQGPQFIFQYYEKEERGRGNFPDRFSARQFPNYSSELNVNALLLGDSALYLCASSLVSGGQETQYFGPGTRLLVL.

This clonotype has a count of ten or more. The rearrangement joins TRBV3-1 to TRBJ2-1; weak D call: TRBD1 (6 bases). From germline, CDR1 is LGHDT and CDR2 YNNKEL (reference sequence). The CDR3 contains 13 residues. Trimming cost V 1 base and J 14 bases, with 15 bases left between them. CDR3 region: CASSQGPSGEKFF. CDR3 bases: TGTGCCAGCAGCCAAGGCCCGTCAGGGGAGAAGTTCTTC.

This clonotype was recorded many times. This rearrangement joins TRBV5-1 to TRBJ2-7; D remains unclear. This CDR3 comprises 13 residues. Germline values: CDR1 SGHRS, CDR2 YFSETQ. V lost 2 bases and J lost 2, with 8 bases in between. CDR3: CASSFSVAYEQYF. The CDR3 bases are TGCGCCAGCAGCTTTAGTGTGGCCTACGAGCAGTACTTC.